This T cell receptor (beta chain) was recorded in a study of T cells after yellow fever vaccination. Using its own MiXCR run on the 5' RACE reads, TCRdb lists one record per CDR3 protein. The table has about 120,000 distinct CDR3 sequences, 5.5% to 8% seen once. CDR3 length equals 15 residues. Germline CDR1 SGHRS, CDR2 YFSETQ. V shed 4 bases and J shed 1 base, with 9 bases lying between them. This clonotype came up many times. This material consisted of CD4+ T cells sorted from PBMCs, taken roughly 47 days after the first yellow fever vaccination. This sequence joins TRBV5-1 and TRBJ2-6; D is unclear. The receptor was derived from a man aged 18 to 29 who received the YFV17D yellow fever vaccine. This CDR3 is CASSATASGANVLTF. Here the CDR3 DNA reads TGCGCCAGCAGCGCCACAGCATCTGGGGCCAACGTCCTGACTTTC.